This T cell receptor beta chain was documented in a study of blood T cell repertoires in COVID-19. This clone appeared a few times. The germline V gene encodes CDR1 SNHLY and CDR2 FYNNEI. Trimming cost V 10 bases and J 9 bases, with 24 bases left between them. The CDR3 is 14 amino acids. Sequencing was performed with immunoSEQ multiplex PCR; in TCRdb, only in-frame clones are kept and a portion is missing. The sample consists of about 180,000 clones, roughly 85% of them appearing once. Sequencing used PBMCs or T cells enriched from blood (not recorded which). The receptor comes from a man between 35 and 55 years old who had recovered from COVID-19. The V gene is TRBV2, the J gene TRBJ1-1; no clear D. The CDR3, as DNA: TGTGCCAAACGATTAAGCCGTAACTATTCTCAAGCTTTCTTT. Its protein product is CAKRLSRNYSQAFF.